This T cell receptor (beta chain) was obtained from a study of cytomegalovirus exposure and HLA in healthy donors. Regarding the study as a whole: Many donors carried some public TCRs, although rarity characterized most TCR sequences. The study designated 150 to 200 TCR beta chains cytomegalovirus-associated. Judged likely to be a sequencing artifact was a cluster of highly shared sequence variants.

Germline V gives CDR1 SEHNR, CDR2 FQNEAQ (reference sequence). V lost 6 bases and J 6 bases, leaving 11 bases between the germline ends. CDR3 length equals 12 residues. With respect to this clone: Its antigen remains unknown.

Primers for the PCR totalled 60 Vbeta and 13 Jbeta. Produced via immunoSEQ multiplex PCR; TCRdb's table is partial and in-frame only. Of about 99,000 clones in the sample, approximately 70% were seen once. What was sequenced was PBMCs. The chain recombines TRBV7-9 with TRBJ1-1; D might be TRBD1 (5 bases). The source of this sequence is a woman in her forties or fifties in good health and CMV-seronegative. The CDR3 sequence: CASRGGMPEAFF. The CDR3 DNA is TGTGCCAGCAGGGGGGGGATGCCTGAAGCTTTCTTT.